This TCR beta chain was recovered during a study of shared clonotypes between healthy human individuals. Study-level points and caveats: Of the naive CD4 clonotypes, around 4.7% were shared across several donors. Some clonotypes were shared by all four sorted-subset donors, while others were not shared. The non-shared ones had lower generation probabilities than the shared ones.

On this clone itself: Its antigen is unknown.

Sequencing was performed with immunoSEQ multiplex PCR; in TCRdb, only in-frame clones are kept and a portion is missing. Here the sample spans 600,000 to 750,000 clones, about 78% being singletons. With 5 bases removed from V and 6 bases from J, the gap between germline ends came to 14 bases. The germline V gene encodes CDR1 MDHEN and CDR2 SYDVKM. The CDR3 is 13 amino acids. The clonotype was recovered from a woman in her twenties or thirties in good health. V gene TRBV28 combines with J gene TRBJ2-7; D tentatively reads TRBD1 or TRBD2 (7 bases each). The sample consisted of memory CD4+ T cells sorted from blood. As for subset: CD45RA-negative fraction. CDR3 nucleotides: TGTGCCAGCAGTAACTCAGGGGGGGGCGAGCAGTACTTC. Its translation is CASSNSGGGEQYF. Full variable domain (missing parts from reference TRBV28 and TRBJ2-7): DVKVTQSSRYLVKRTGEKVFLECVQDMDHENMFWYRQDPGLGLRLIYFSYDVKMKEKGDIPEGYSVSREKKERFSLILESASTNQTSMYLCASSNSGGGEQYFGPGTRLTVT.